A selection of T cell receptor beta chains follows, all from one sample in a study of tumor-infiltrating lymphocytes in primary liver carcinoma. TCRdb processed the multiplex PCR reads anew with MiXCR; each CDR3 protein has one entry. The sample records 100,000 to 120,000 distinct CDR3 sequences, 82% being singletons. The sample was liver tumor tissue from sampling region 3. Every receptor here comes from a man between 40 and 49 years old with primary liver carcinoma and hepatitis B virus infection. Each CDR3 is given with its conserved first and last residue. The order of the fields is J gene, clone size, D gene, V gene, CDR3 DNA, CDR3 protein. D genes are given only for firm matches. The size entry is marked missing in some rows and otherwise reads once, few, many or a size class.

TRBJ2-5	NA	TRBD2	TRBV12-3/TRBV12-4	TGTGCCAGCAGCCGAAGCGGGAGAGAGACCCAATATTTC	CASSRSGRETQYF
TRBJ1-1	NA	NA	TRBV29-1	TGCAGCGTTGCCCCAGTACGGGGAATGAACACTGAAGCTTTCTTT	CSVAPVRGMNTEAFF
TRBJ1-2	NA	TRBD1	TRBV10-3	TGTGTCACCAGTGAGAGTGGACAGGGGCCCTATGTCTACACCTTC	CVTSESGQGPYVYTF
TRBJ1-1	NA	NA	TRBV6-2/TRBV6-3	TGCGCCAGCAGTTCGGCAGGGCTGGCTTCCTTT	CASSSAGLASF
TRBJ2-2	NA	NA	TRBV10-1	TGCGCCAGCTCCTACGGCACAGGCACCGGGGAGCTGTTTTTT	CASSYGTGTGELFF
TRBJ2-7	NA	NA	TRBV10-3	TGTGCCATCTCACTCGCGGAGAACTACGAGCTGTACTTC	CAISLAENYELYF
TRBJ2-4	NA	TRBD2	TRBV11-1	TGTGCCGGCAGCTTTCCCGGGACTAGCAGGACCAAAAACATTAGGTACTTC	CAGSFPGTSRTKNIRYF
TRBJ2-7	NA	NA	TRBV12-3/TRBV12-4	TGTACCAGCAGTTTAAGGGGGGCAGGAGCCTACGGGCAGTACTTC	CTSSLRGAGAYGQYF
TRBJ2-7	NA	TRBD1	TRBV20-1	TGCTGTACCAAAGACAGGGCTTCTCTCTACGAGCAGTACTTC	CCTKDRASLYEQYF
TRBJ2-7	NA	NA	TRBV24-1	TGTACCACCAGTGACGCCAGCTCCTACGAGCAGTACTTC	CTTSDASSYEQYF
TRBJ2-7	NA	NA	TRBV11-1	TGTGCCGGCAGCTTAGGGCCAGCGGGTGAATGCTCCTACGAGCAGTACTTC	CAGSLGPAGECSYEQYF
TRBJ2-1	NA	TRBD2	TRBV20-1	TGCAGTGCTAGCCCCCTGGGACTAGCGGGAGGGCTCGGGCAGTTCTTC	CSASPLGLAGGLGQFF
TRBJ2-5	NA	TRBD1	TRBV10-3	TGCGCCATCAGTGAGTCGGGACAGTCAAAGACCCAGTACTTC	CAISESGQSKTQYF
TRBJ2-1	once	TRBD2	TRBV7-2	TGTGCCAGCAGCCGGAGGGAGGGGAACGGAGGCTACAATGAGCAGTTCTTC	CASSRREGNGGYNEQFF
TRBJ2-1	NA	NA	TRBV29-1	TGCAGCGTTGTCTGGGCTCAGAGCGGTGAGCATTTCTTC	CSVVWAQSGEHFF
TRBJ2-2	NA	NA	TRBV10-3	TGTGCCATCAGCTCTACTATCGGCCCCACCGGGGAGCTGTTTTTT	CAISSTIGPTGELFF
TRBJ2-7	NA	NA	TRBV4-1	TGCGCCAGCTGTCGACCCGACTCCCTCTACTACGAGCAGTACTTC	CASCRPDSLYYEQYF
TRBJ1-6	NA	NA	TRBV5-5	TGTGCCAGCAGCTTGCGAGGGAAGTCACCCCTTCACTTT	CASSLRGKSPLHF
TRBJ2-1	NA	NA	TRBV12-3/TRBV12-4	TGTGTCAGCTGTTTAGATAACAATGAGCAGTTCTTC	CVSCLDNNEQFF
TRBJ1-5	NA	NA	TRBV6-2/TRBV6-3	TGTGCCAGCACCCTACTGAAAGGGGATCACCCCCAGGATTTT	CASTLLKGDHPQDF
TRBJ2-7	NA	TRBD2	TRBV5-6	TGTGCCAGCAGCCCTTGGACTAGCGGGAGGGCCAGCGAGCAGTACTTC	CASSPWTSGRASEQYF
TRBJ1-2	NA	NA	TRBV6-1	TGTGCCAGCACCACAGGGTTCGATTACACCTTC	CASTTGFDYTF
TRBJ2-3	NA	NA	TRBV12-3/TRBV12-4	TGTGCCAGCGGTTTAGCTGTGGTATATAGCAATCAGCCCCAGTATTTT	CASGLAVVYSNQPQYF
TRBJ2-3	NA	NA	TRBV4-3	TGCGCCAGGAGTCAAGATCGTGGAGGAGCAGATACGCAGTATTTT	CARSQDRGGADTQYF
TRBJ2-2	NA	NA	TRBV30	TGTGCCTGGAAAACGGTGGGGAACACCGGGGAGCTAGTTTTT	CAWKTVGNTGELVF
TRBJ1-5	NA	NA	TRBV30	TGTGCCTGGAGGGCCGAGCCGGGCAATCAGCCCCGGCATTTT	CAWRAEPGNQPRHF
TRBJ2-3	NA	NA	TRBV11-1	TGTGCCAGCAACTCTGGGGGAAGCTCTGTTGGAGCCTACACAGATACGCAGTATTTT	CASNSGGSSVGAYTDTQYF
TRBJ2-5	NA	TRBD1	TRBV28	TGTGCCAGCAGCCCGAGACAGGGTTGGCAAGAGACTCAGTACTTC	CASSPRQGWQETQYF
TRBJ2-3	NA	NA	TRBV4-3	TGCGCCAGCAGCCAAGTTATTCTCTCAGATAAGCAGTATTTT	CASSQVILSDKQYF
TRBJ2-3	medium-sized	TRBD1	TRBV29-1	TGCAGCGTTGAAAGGACAGGGGGCACAGATACGCAGTATTTT	CSVERTGGTDTQYF
TRBJ1-6	once	NA	TRBV4-3	TGCGCCAGCGGCCAAGACCTCCACGGGCAGGGGTCGTCCTATAATTCACCCCTCCACTTT	CASGQDLHGQGSSYNSPLHF
TRBJ2-1	NA	NA	TRBV10-3	TGTGTCATCACTCCGTGGGCTAGCGAGTCCTACAATGAGCAGTTCTTC	CVITPWASESYNEQFF
TRBJ2-1	NA	NA	TRBV11-3	TGCGCCAGCAACTTAGACGTCTCGAACAATGAGCAGTTCTTC	CASNLDVSNNEQFF
TRBJ2-1	few	TRBD2	TRBV6-1	TGTGCCAGCAGTGGAGAAGCGGGAGGATACAATGAGGAATTCTTC	CASSGEAGGYNEEFF
TRBJ2-7	NA	TRBD1	TRBV6-1	TGTGCCAGCAACCCCGGGACAGGGTTGGTCGAACAGTACTTC	CASNPGTGLVEQYF
TRBJ2-7	NA	NA	TRBV4-1	TGCGCCAGCAGTCTAAATGACAAGTCCTACGGGCAGTACTTT	CASSLNDKSYGQYF
TRBJ2-5	NA	TRBD2	TRBV11-3	TGTGCCAGTAGCTTTGGGACTAACGGGAGTCCTTTGGAGACTCAGTACTTC	CASSFGTNGSPLETQYF
TRBJ1-5	once	NA	TRBV11-2	TGTGCCAGCAGCTCCCAGGACCCTAAACAACCCCAGCATTTT	CASSSQDPKQPQHF
TRBJ2-1	NA	TRBD2	TRBV5-1	TGCCCCAGCAGCTCCTCTTCCGGACTAGCGTCCCACAATGAGCAGTTCTTC	CPSSSSSGLASHNEQFF
TRBJ1-2	NA	TRBD1	TRBV6-1	TGTGCCAGCAGTAGGGGACAGTCTTATGGTTACACCTTC	CASSRGQSYGYTF
TRBJ1-1	few	NA	TRBV27	TGTGCCAGCAGTCCCGCGTGGGATACTGAAGCTTTCTTT	CASSPAWDTEAFF
TRBJ2-1	once	NA	TRBV6-1	TGTGCCAGCAATCAGCCTACAGGGAGGTCCTACAATGAGCACTTCTTC	CASNQPTGRSYNEHFF
TRBJ2-3	NA	TRBD2	TRBV5-5	TGTACCAACCGCCCGACCAGGACTAGCGGGAGTGGAGATAAGCAGTATTTT	CTNRPTRTSGSGDKQYF
TRBJ1-6	NA	NA	TRBV14	TGTGCCAGGGTCCACTCAGGGGAAAATTCACCCCTCCACTTT	CARVHSGENSPLHF
TRBJ2-6	NA	NA	TRBV12-3/TRBV12-4	TGTGCCAGCAGTCGGACCCGACTAGTCACCGGTCGGGCTCCTGGGGCCAACGTCCTGACTTTC	CASSRTRLVTGRAPGANVLTF
TRBJ2-6	NA	NA	TRBV29-1	TGCAGCGTTGAATTGGCAAACCCTGGGGTCAACGTCCTGACTTTC	CSVELANPGVNVLTF
TRBJ2-3	NA	NA	TRBV6-6	TGTGCCAGCACCAGAGAGAGCATAGATACACAGTATTTT	CASTRESIDTQYF
TRBJ2-1	NA	TRBD1	TRBV29-1	TGCAGCGTCGACGGGACAGGGGCTAGCAATGAGCAGTTCTTC	CSVDGTGASNEQFF
TRBJ2-2	NA	NA	TRBV29-1	TGTAGTGTCTATGGGACAGTGGGTCGCGGGGAGCAGTTTTTT	CSVYGTVGRGEQFF